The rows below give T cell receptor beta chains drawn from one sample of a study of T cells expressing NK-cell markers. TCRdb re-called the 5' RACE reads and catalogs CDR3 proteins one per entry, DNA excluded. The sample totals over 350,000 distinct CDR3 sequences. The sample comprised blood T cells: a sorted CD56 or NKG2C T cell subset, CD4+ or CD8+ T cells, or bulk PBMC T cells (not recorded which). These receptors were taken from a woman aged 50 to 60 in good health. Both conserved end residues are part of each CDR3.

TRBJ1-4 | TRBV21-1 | CASLLNGAAFGKLFF
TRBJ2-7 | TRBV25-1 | CATSGAGWYEQYF
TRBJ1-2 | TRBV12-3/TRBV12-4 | CASGQNHGYTF
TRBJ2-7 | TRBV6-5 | CASRPQGARGEQYF
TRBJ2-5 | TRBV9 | CASSVGLAGVRETQYF
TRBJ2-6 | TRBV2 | CASTPSPGANVLTF
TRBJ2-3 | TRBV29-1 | CSVTTSANPTDTQYF
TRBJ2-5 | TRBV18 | CASSRDVKKSAEETQYF
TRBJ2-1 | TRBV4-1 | CASSQGRDSYNEQFF
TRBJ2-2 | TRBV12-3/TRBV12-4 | CASSLGGSTLGLAGYTGELFF
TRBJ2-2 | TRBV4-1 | CASSQDTALNTGELFF
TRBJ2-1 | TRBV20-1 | CSARAVSSYNEQFF
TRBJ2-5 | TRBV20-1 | CSARWGQGGQETQYF
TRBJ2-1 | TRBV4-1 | CASSHLDRKANEQFF
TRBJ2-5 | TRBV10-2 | CASSESSQRGTQYF
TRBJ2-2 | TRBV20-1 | CSARLAGSNTGELFF
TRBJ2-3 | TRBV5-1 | CASSTAGTSGSTDTQYF
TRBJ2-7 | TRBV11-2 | CASSLSGAAYEQYF
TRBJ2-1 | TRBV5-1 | CASSLELARTYNEQFF
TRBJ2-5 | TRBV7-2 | CASSPGNRGRYETQYF
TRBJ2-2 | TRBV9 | CASSPLPGTGAGELFF
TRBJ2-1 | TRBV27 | CASKTRASSYNEQFF